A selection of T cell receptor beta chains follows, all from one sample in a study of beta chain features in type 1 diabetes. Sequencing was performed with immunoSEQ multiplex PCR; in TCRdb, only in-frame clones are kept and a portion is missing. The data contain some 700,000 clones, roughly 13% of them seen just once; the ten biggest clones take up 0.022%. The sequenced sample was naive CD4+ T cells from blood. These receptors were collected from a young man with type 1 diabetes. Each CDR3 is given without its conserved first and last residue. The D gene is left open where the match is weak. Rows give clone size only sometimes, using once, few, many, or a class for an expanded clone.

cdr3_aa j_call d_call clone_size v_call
ASSLDRGLNSPLH TRBJ1-6 TRBD1 few TRBV6-5
ASARGTGYYEQY TRBJ2-7 TRBD1 few TRBV5-8
ASSSTATVTDTQY TRBJ2-3 NA NA TRBV19
ASSVDTQY TRBJ2-3 NA NA TRBV2
ASSLEPGGIGKTEAF TRBJ1-1 TRBD1 NA TRBV5-1
ASSEGSGPHNEQF TRBJ2-1 NA NA TRBV25-1
ASSQLSWDRGEGLPGELF TRBJ2-2 TRBD1 NA TRBV23-1
ASSLKGKYNEQF TRBJ2-1 NA few TRBV27
ASSLAFRGNTEAF TRBJ1-1 NA few TRBV5-1
ATRIPTGDDEQY TRBJ2-7 TRBD1 few TRBV28
AIPSGGAAPDTQY TRBJ2-3 TRBD2 few TRBV7-9
ASSLAGVDGYT TRBJ1-2 NA NA TRBV5-6
AWSGGIDTQY TRBJ2-3 NA NA TRBV30
ASSSRTRGVSYEQY TRBJ2-7 TRBD2 NA TRBV13
ASSYPLDTQY TRBJ2-3 NA NA TRBV6-6
ASSVQLAGDPDTQY TRBJ2-3 TRBD2 few TRBV7-6
ASSVGAASYGYT TRBJ1-2 NA few TRBV9
ASSYGGPWDRVEF TRBJ2-1 TRBD1 NA TRBV6-5
ASSYVRLAVANEQY TRBJ2-7 TRBD2 NA TRBV6-5
ASKTPRGGVESPYNEQF TRBJ2-1 NA NA TRBV7-8
SFRQGGNQPQH TRBJ1-5 NA NA TRBV29-1
ASRTDSNPTDTQY TRBJ2-3 NA NA TRBV5-1
ASSQVHGTSYEQY TRBJ2-7 NA few TRBV14
AISLDRGGYT TRBJ1-2 TRBD1 few TRBV10-3
ASSQEGQGGITIY TRBJ1-3 TRBD1 few TRBV4-1
SVKRDRVAGELF TRBJ2-2 TRBD1 NA TRBV29-1
ASSEGTSPRSTEAF TRBJ1-1 NA few TRBV6-1
ASSPELTGGHEQF TRBJ2-1 NA few TRBV5-1
ASSYREGNQPQH TRBJ1-5 NA NA TRBV6-5